This TCR beta chain is drawn from a study of shared clonotypes between healthy human individuals (dated by TCRdb to 2018 to 2021). Background on the whole study: The cohort comprised two women and a few men aged 18 to 49 years. To increase sequencing depth and limit assay-specific biases, TCR repertoire library preparation and sequencing were carried out by different laboratories using diverse techniques. To estimate repertoire size and how much clonotype sharing occurs between individuals, the study deeply sequenced the blood TCR repertoires of five or six healthy adults. Per donor, leukapheresis produced somewhere between about 0.94 and 10 billion PBMCs. Results the study describes overall, beyond this receptor: Sampling was restricted to blood, and TCR repertoires in tissue are likely to differ from TCR repertoires in blood. Pairwise subsampling led to the expectation that sequencing depth would affect the degree of clonotype sharing among donors. Because the study included a small number of donors, the genetic and exposure-history diversity represented was limited.

Using the deep immunoSEQ assay, multiplex PCR amplified TCR CDR3 regions from genomic DNA. Genomic DNA extracted from each cell subset was distributed evenly over all wells of several immunoSEQ 96-well plates, and each plate served as one replicate. For unsorted PBMC, each replicate PCR was loaded with 300 ng genomic DNA, equivalent to 30,000 or so T cell genomes. Ten immunoSEQ deep assay plates were used to sequence the unsorted PBMC genomic DNA. The purified libraries were quantified using a Qubit 3.0 fluorometer, sized with a Bioanalyzer 2100, and then quantified again using the KAPA Library Quantification kit. Every immunoSEQ 96-well plate was sequenced on a separate single-read 150-cycle Illumina NextSeq 550 flow cell. The authors' analysis ran thus. Because only junctional sequences without quality scores were contained in the immunoSEQ output, filtering matching that applied to full-length reads could not be performed. To assign V/J genes and CDR3, sequences were annotated using PyIR, a Python wrapper for IgBLAST v1.9, with IMGT germline references. Reads were filtered out if the reads had weak V/J assignments (E-value above 1e-6), no CDR3, stop codons, out-of-frame junctions, or ambiguous translated residues. A V3J clonotype was defined by an identical inferred V gene, J gene, and CDR3 amino acid sequence. The percentage overlap between two repertoires was calculated by dividing the number of shared unique clonotypes by the size of the smaller repertoire. Three approaches were used to assess repertoire richness: RTK rarefaction, the Chao1 estimator, and Recon v2.1 estimates of unobserved clonotypes. Held by TCRdb, this immuneACCESS table contains in-frame sequences only and omits some clones. Under half of the omission traces to an unresolved V gene where checked; the cause of the rest is unknown. The V and J calls and the clone size are those of that table, but D and trimming were determined from the DNA. The sample table shows around 510,000 clones, and roughly four fifths are seen once. 12% of the sample is taken by the ten largest.

With respect to this clone: Its antigen is not yet known. Base quality data are lacking; no much larger clone is found one base away.

The donors were healthy, HIV-negative adults who had no recently reported acute infections or vaccinations. Only Caucasian adults living in Nashville, Tennessee, USA were represented among the donors. For unsorted samples, approximately 89 million PBMCs were counted, and genomic DNA was extracted using the QIAamp DNA Blood Mini kit. Blood was collected by leukapheresis, and PBMCs were isolated by Ficoll-Histopaque density gradient centrifugation and then cryopreserved in liquid nitrogen vapor phase. Cut back by 5 bases and 3 bases, the V and J ends lie 4 bases apart. The CDR3 spans 11 residues, from the cysteine through the phenylalanine. Of all the DNA, just the CDR3 is kept, 33 bases in frame from base 1. Reading the germline V gene gives CDR1 MDHEN and CDR2 SYDVKM.

This TCR derives from a woman between 40 and 50 years old in good health. Some clones in this sample may be carry-over from other donors' samples. Sequencing input: PBMCs. The V and J genes are TRBV28 and TRBJ1-2, with the D gene call left open. The sequenced DNA: TGTGCCAGCAGTCGCCACTATGGCTACACCTTC. Translation gives CASSRHYGYTF.